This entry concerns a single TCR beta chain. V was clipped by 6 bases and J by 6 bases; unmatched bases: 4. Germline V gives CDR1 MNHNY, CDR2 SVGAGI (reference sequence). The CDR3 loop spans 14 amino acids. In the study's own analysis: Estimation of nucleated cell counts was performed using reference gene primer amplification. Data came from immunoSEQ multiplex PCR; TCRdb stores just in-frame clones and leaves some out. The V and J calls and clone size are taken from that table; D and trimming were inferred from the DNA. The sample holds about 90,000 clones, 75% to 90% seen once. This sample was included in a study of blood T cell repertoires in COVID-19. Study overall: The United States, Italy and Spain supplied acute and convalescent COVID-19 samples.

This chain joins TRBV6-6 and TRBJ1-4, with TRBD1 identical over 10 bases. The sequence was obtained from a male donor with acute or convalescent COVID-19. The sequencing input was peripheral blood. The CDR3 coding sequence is TGTGCCAGCAGCCCCGGGACAGGGGATGAAAAACTGTTTTTT. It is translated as CASSPGTGDEKLFF.